Each of the 28 T cell receptor beta chains below was sequenced from the same sample in a study of T cell responses to AZD1222 COVID-19 vaccine. Measured with immunoSEQ multiplex PCR; TCRdb has only the in-frame clones, and not every one. Of under 140,000 clones detected, roughly 92% appear once; the ten largest clones hold about 2.5%. Sample: peripheral blood, taken 28 days after the second AZD1222 dose. The receptors were gathered from an adult who received the AZD1222 COVID-19 vaccine.

Note on this clone: Other DNA variants within this sample encode the same CDR3. This chain joins TRBV18 and TRBJ2-7; D is perhaps TRBD1 or TRBD2 (5 bases each). This CDR3 is built from 12 residues. Trimming stripped 3 bases from V and 5 bases from J, with 8 bases between. Germline V gene lookup returns CDR1 KGHSH and CDR2 LQKENI. The DNA for the CDR3 is TGTGCCAGCTCACCCCGGGACGACGAGCAGTACTTC. Translating gives CASSPRDDEQYF.

This CDR3 is CASRGSALNYGYTF. Here the CDR3 DNA reads TGTGCCAGCAGGGGATCAGCTCTGAACTATGGCTACACCTTC. The chain links TRBV6-5 to TRBJ1-2; no clear D. From germline, CDR1 is MNHEY and CDR2 SVGAGI. The germline V and J ends were trimmed by 6 bases and 2 bases, with 13 bases remaining between them. The CDR3 extends over 14 amino acids.

Here the CDR3 DNA reads TGTGCCAGCAGCCGTCAGATACACTCCTACAATGAGCAGTTCTTC. Amino acids: CASSRQIHSYNEQFF. V gene TRBV5-4 combines with J gene TRBJ2-1, with D unresolved. V was trimmed by 4 bases and J by 0 bases, leaving 11 bases between them. Germline assignment: CDR1 SGHNT and CDR2 YYREEE (reference sequence). This CDR3 is 15 amino acids long.

The chain carries TRBV18 and TRBJ2-3, with D hard to call. The V end lost 3 bases, the J end lost 5 bases, and 6 bases lay between the germline ends. The CDR3 has 12 amino acids. Germline-derived CDR1 and CDR2 are KGHSH and LQKENI. DNA of the CDR3: TGTGCCAGCTCACCTTTTGGAGATACGCAGTATTTT. Translated, it gives CASSPFGDTQYF.

The rearrangement uses TRBV30 and TRBJ1-1; D might be TRBD1 (6 bases). The V gene's germline CDR1 is GTSNPN and CDR2 SVGIG (reference sequence). The CDR3 is 14 amino acids. Trimming removed 2 bases from V and 3 bases from J, with 13 bases in between. The CDR3 nucleotides read TGTGCCTGGAGTAGGGGGGGCTTGGACACTGAAGCTTTCTTT. Its protein is CAWSRGGLDTEAFF.

The rearrangement links TRBV3-1 (or the pseudogene TRBV3-2) to TRBJ1-1, with 7 nucleotides matching TRBD1. The CDR3 has 13 residues. Germline values: CDR1 LGHDT, CDR2 YNNKEL (reference sequence). V lost 1 base, J lost 6 bases, and 2 bases stayed unmatched. For the CDR3, the DNA is TGTGCCAGCAGCCAAGTACAGGGGCCTGAAGCTTTCTTT. As protein: CASSQVQGPEAFF.

The chain employs TRBV4-3 and TRBJ2-7, with 7 bases lining up with TRBD1. With V trimmed by 0 bases and J by 0 bases, 5 bases remained unmatched. CDR1 and CDR2 (germline): LGHNA, YSLEER. This CDR3 has 16 amino acids. The CDR3 region has the DNA TGCGCCAGCAGCCAAGATCTCGGGACAGCCTCCTACGAGCAGTACTTC. It encodes CASSQDLGTASYEQYF.

The chain has TRBV12-5 and TRBJ1-2; no firm D call. The CDR3 runs 14 residues. The germline gives CDR1 LGHNT, CDR2 FRNRAP. Trimming removed 5 bases from V and 7 bases from J, with 17 bases in between. CDR3: CASGADRARGGYTF. CDR3 bases: TGTGCTAGTGGTGCTGACCGGGCTCGAGGTGGCTACACCTTC.

The chain is built from TRBV4-2 and TRBJ2-4, with D hard to call. The CDR3 loop spans 16 amino acids. Trimming took 3 bases from V and 6 from J, leaving 18 bases between them. CDR1 is LGHNA and CDR2 is YNFKEQ in the germline V gene. The CDR3 here is CASSQEPSQRPNIQYF. CDR3 in DNA: TGTGCCAGCAGCCAGGAACCGTCCCAACGCCCAAACATTCAGTACTTC.

The J gene is TRBJ2-4, the V gene TRBV4-2, with TRBD2 identical over 11 bases. The CDR3 is 21 amino acids. In germline, CDR1 is LGHNA, CDR2 YNFKEQ. The trim removed 0 bases at V and 1 base at J, leaving 14 bases unmatched. CDR3: CASSQDSIAGGQMTAKNIQYF. Written as DNA, the CDR3 is TGTGCCAGCAGCCAAGATTCAATAGCGGGGGGGCAAATGACGGCCAAAAACATTCAGTACTTC.

This chain joins TRBV6-6 and TRBJ2-2; TRBD1 might be the D (6 bases). CDR3 length: 14 amino acids. Trimming shortened V by 7 bases and J by 3 bases, and 12 bases separated the two germline ends. The germline gives CDR1 MNHNY, CDR2 SVGAGI (reference sequence). Written as DNA, the CDR3 is TGTGCCAGCACCGGAACAGGGTACACCGGGGAGCTGTTTTTT. This translates into CASTGTGYTGELFF.

CDR3 region: CASSQRQGVDYGYTF. CDR3 nucleotide sequence: TGTGCCAGCAGCCAAAGACAGGGGGTGGACTATGGCTACACCTTC. The J gene is TRBJ1-2, the V gene TRBV4-2; 9 nucleotides align to TRBD1. V shed 2 bases, J shed 3 bases, and the junction held 4 bases outside the gene matches. The CDR3 has 15 residues. CDR1 is LGHNA and CDR2 is YNFKEQ in the germline V gene.

The genes are TRBV5-4 and TRBJ2-2, with D maybe TRBD1 (6 bases). Deletions cut 3 bases from V and 3 bases from J, with 12 bases between. Germline CDR1 is SGHNT and CDR2 is YYREEE (reference sequence). The CDR3 contains 15 residues. This CDR3 is CASSSRDTDTGELFF. In nucleotides, the CDR3 is TGTGCCAGCAGCTCACGGGACACTGACACCGGGGAGCTGTTTTTT.

This rearrangement joins TRBV29-1 to TRBJ2-6; D not certain. Germline CDR1 and CDR2: SQVTM and ANQGSEA. The CDR3 runs 13 residues. V lost 5 bases to trimming and J lost 1 base, with 6 bases between them. The CDR3 spells CSVRLSGANVLTF. The CDR3 bases are TGCAGCGTTCGCCTTTCTGGGGCCAACGTCCTGACTTTC.

Here the CDR3 reads CASRTGASTLGNTIYF. The CDR3 DNA is TGCGCCAGCCGGACTGGGGCCAGCACACTTGGAAACACCATATATTTT. V usage is TRBV5-1 and J usage is TRBJ1-3; D is possibly TRBD1 (5 bases). This CDR3 is 16 amino acids long. The V end was cut by 7 bases, the J end by 3 bases, with 20 bases between. CDR1 and CDR2 from the germline V gene are SGHRS and YFSETQ.

J is TRBJ1-1 and V is TRBV19, with no clear D. The CDR3 sequence is 15 residues long. The V and J ends lost 7 bases and 4 bases respectively, with 19 bases between them. The germline CDR1 and CDR2 sequences are LNHDA and SQIVND (reference sequence). CDR3 region: CASILNPLDSTEAFF. The CDR3 nucleotides are TGTGCCAGTATTCTGAACCCTCTCGACTCCACTGAAGCTTTCTTT.

The chain employs TRBV4-1 and TRBJ2-7; the D gene is possibly TRBD2 (5 bases). The CDR3 is 16 residues long. Germline values: CDR1 MGHRA, CDR2 YSYEKL. Trimming left V 0 bases short and J 4 bases short, with 16 bases between. Here the CDR3 DNA reads TGCGCCAGCAGCCAAGATCGACGGGGAGCGATTTACGAGCAGTACTTC. This encodes CASSQDRRGAIYEQYF.

This clone was counted once. V gene TRBV2 combines with J gene TRBJ1-3, with 8 bases aligning to TRBD1. Germline V gene lookup returns CDR1 SNHLY and CDR2 FYNNEI. Trimming at V came to 4 bases and at J to 4 bases, leaving 3 bases not matched to a gene. The CDR3 length is 14 residues. Here the CDR3 reads CASSGGQDGNTIYF. The CDR3 bases are TGTGCCAGCAGTGGGGGACAGGACGGAAACACCATATATTTT.

This clone was seen a single time. This chain joins TRBV11-3 and TRBJ2-3; no clear D. V lost 1 base, J lost 4 bases, and 3 bases lay in between. Germline CDR1 and CDR2: SGHNT and YENEEA. CDR3 length: 12 residues. CDR3 DNA sequence: TGTGCCAGCAGCTTAGCGGCAGATACGCAGTATTTT. Encoded protein: CASSLAADTQYF. The variable domain in full, completed from reference TRBV11-3 and TRBJ2-3, reads EAGVVQSPRYKIIEKKQPVAFWCNPISGHNTLYWYLQNLGQGPELLIRYENEEAVDDSQLPKDRFSAERLKGVDSTLKIQPAELGDSAVYLCASSLAADTQYFGPGTRLTVL.

V and J are TRBV18 and TRBJ1-2; D uncertain. Germline V gene sequence: CDR1 KGHSH, CDR2 LQKENI. The V end lost 8 bases, the J end lost 0 bases, and 7 bases lay between the germline ends. There are 12 residues in the CDR3. The CDR3 here is CASAQPNYGYTF. CDR3 sequence (DNA): TGTGCCAGCGCCCAGCCTAACTATGGCTACACCTTC.

The chain is built from TRBV10-3 and TRBJ1-2; tentative D call: TRBD1 (5 bases). Between the trimmed V and J ends, which lost 2 bases and 2 bases, there was a span of 9 bases. CDR1 is ENHRY and CDR2 is SYGVKD in the germline V gene. The CDR3 is 14 amino acids. The CDR3 reads CAISEPDSNYGYTF. Here the CDR3 DNA reads TGTGCCATCAGTGAGCCTGACAGCAACTATGGCTACACCTTC.

J is TRBJ2-7 and V is TRBV5-4; 9 bases map to TRBD1. CDR1 SGHNT and CDR2 YYREEE come from the germline V gene (reference sequence). V lost 0 bases to trimming and J lost 2 bases; unmatched junction nucleotides: 9. The CDR3 sequence is 17 residues long. The CDR3 DNA is TGTGCCAGCAGCTTGGACCCCGGGACAGGGCTAACCTACGAGCAGTACTTC. Its translation: CASSLDPGTGLTYEQYF.

The genes are TRBV7-8 and TRBJ1-5; D ambiguous. Germline loops: CDR1 SGHVS, CDR2 FQNEAQ. Trimming took 3 bases from V and 1 from J, leaving 13 bases between them. The CDR3 has 16 residues. The CDR3 reads CASSFSWEGSNQPQHF. The CDR3 DNA reads as TGTGCCAGCAGCTTTTCTTGGGAAGGCAGCAATCAGCCCCAGCATTTT.

The rearrangement joins TRBV9 to TRBJ1-3, with D tentatively TRBD1 (5 bases). The germline V gene has CDR1 SGDLS and CDR2 YYNGEE. This CDR3 region has 16 residues. Trimming shortened V by 1 base and J by 0 bases, and 11 bases separated the two germline ends. CDR3: CASSVRGQSSGNTIYF. The CDR3 DNA sequence: TGTGCCAGCAGCGTACGGGGCCAGAGCTCTGGAAACACCATATATTTT.

The chain recombines TRBV28 with TRBJ1-5; a possible D gene is TRBD1 (5 bases). Germline assignment: CDR1 MDHEN and CDR2 SYDVKM. The CDR3 length is 14 residues. The V and J ends lost 6 bases and 3 bases respectively, with 12 bases between them. The CDR3 nucleotides are TGTGCCAGCAGCTGGGGGGGGGTCAATCAGCCCCAGCATTTT. Its protein product is CASSWGGVNQPQHF.

The V and J genes are TRBV7-9 and TRBJ2-2, with D hard to call. Germline loops: CDR1 SEHNR, CDR2 FQNEAQ (reference sequence). The V end lost 1 base, the J end lost 0 bases, and 3 bases lay between the germline ends. The CDR3 contains 14 residues. In nucleotides, the CDR3 is TGTGCCAGCAGCTTAGGTGCGAACACCGGGGAGCTGTTTTTT. Protein sequence: CASSLGANTGELFF.

The CDR3 sequence: CASSFWDRVHEQFF. CDR3 in DNA: TGCGCCAGCAGCTTCTGGGACAGGGTACATGAGCAGTTCTTC. The chain combines TRBV5-1 with TRBJ2-1; TRBD1 aligns across 9 bases. CDR3 length equals 14 residues. The V segment lost 2 bases and the J segment 8 bases; nucleotides outside the gene matches: 5. Looked up from germline, CDR1 is SGHRS and CDR2 is YFSETQ.

CDR3 residues: CASSPKGRRQGYEQYF. The DNA for the CDR3 is TGTGCCAGCAGCCCAAAGGGGAGGAGACAGGGCTACGAGCAGTACTTC. The chain is built from TRBV27 and TRBJ2-7; a weak D match, TRBD1 (7 bases). With 6 bases removed from V and 3 bases from J, the gap between germline ends came to 21 bases. CDR3 length equals 16 residues. Germline lookup yields CDR1 MNHEY and CDR2 SMNVEV (reference sequence).